The clone carrying this T cell receptor beta chain occurred many times. Its specificity is not known. Thyroid ultrasound, orbital computed tomography, clinical symptoms, and serum thyroxine and TRAb underpinned diagnoses. RNA transcripts were the template for amplifying TCR beta CDR3 regions. The HTBI primer set was used in a first-round RT-PCR of the TCR CDR3. Each CDR3 protein gets one entry after TCRdb re-called the multiplex PCR reads with MiXCR. The sample gives 350,000 to 400,000 distinct CDR3 sequences, about a fifth of which show up once; 3% to 4.5% is in the top ten. This CDR3 has 16 residues. V lost 3 bases to trimming and J lost 6 bases, with 18 bases between them. Germline V lookup: CDR1 MNHNS, CDR2 SASEGT. The sample comes from a study of T cells in Graves' hyperthyroidism and ophthalmopathy. Study results and limitations: In the analysis, a 13 V-J model separated ophthalmopathy from stable hyperthyroidism.

This chain joins TRBV6-1 and TRBJ1-5, with D possibly being TRBD1 (6 bases). The source is a woman younger than 35 with Graves' hyperthyroidism. Source material: blood. The CDR3 is CASSDQPGGVGQPQHF. The CDR3 coding sequence is TGTGCCAGCAGTGATCAACCGGGGGGCGTAGGTCAGCCCCAGCATTTT.